This T cell receptor (beta chain) was identified during a study of blood T cell repertoires in COVID-19. Overall study: Acute-phase and convalescent COVID-19 samples originated in the United States, Italy and Spain. The analysed material was cDNA or gDNA that came from T cells, B-cell-depleted T cells, or PBMCs.

With 9 bases clipped from V and 2 bases from J, the junction kept 11 bases outside the gene matches. Germline V CDR1 and CDR2: SGHRS, YFSETQ. The CDR3 extends over 15 amino acids. Methods used by the authors: Nucleated cell number was recorded as an estimate derived from reference gene primer amplification. The repertoire was sequenced with immunoSEQ multiplex PCR; TCRdb's copy has only in-frame clones and lacks some. V, J and clone size were drawn from that table, and D and trimming were deduced from the DNA. The sample holds hundreds of thousands of clones, nearly 85% seen once. Sequencing was performed on peripheral blood. The receptor was derived from a human donor in a cohort sampled during active COVID-19. The chain is built from TRBV5-1 and TRBJ2-3; TRBD1 matches 8 bases. The CDR3 loop reads CATSPQGAYTDTQYF. In DNA form, the CDR3 reads TGCGCCACTTCACCGCAGGGGGCCTACACAGATACGCAGTATTTT.